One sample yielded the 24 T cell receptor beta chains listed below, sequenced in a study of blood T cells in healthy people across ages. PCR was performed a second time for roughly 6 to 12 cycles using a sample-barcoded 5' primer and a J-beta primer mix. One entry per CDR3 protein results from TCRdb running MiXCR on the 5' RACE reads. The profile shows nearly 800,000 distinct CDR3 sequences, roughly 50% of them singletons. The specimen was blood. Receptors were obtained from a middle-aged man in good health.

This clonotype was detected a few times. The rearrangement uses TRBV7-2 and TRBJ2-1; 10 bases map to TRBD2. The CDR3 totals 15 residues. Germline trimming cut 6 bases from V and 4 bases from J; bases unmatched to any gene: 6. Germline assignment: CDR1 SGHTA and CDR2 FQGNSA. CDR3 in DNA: TGTGCCAGCAGTATACTAGCGGGGATTTACAATGAGCAGTTCTTC. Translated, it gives CASSILAGIYNEQFF. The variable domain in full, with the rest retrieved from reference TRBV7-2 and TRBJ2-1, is GAGVSQSPSNKVTEKGKDVELRCDPISGHTALYWYRQSLGQGLEFLIYFQGNSAPDKSGLPSDRFSAERTGGSVSTLTIQRTQQEDSAVYLCASSILAGIYNEQFFGPGTRLTVL.

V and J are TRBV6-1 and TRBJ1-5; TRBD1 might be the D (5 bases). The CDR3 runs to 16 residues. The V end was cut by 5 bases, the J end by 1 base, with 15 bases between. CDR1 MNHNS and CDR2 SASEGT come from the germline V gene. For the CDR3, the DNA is TGTGCCAGCAGTCCGGGGGGGACTATAAGCAATCAGCCCCAGCATTTT. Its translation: CASSPGGTISNQPQHF.

CDR3 protein: CASSFLLTGPYTEAFF. The CDR3 DNA is TGTGCCAGCAGCTTTCTTTTGACAGGGCCGTACACTGAAGCTTTCTTT. This chain connects TRBV11-2 to TRBJ1-1; 7 bases match TRBD1. Trimming took 3 bases from V and 3 from J; bases not matched to a gene: 10. The CDR3 covers 16 residues. Looked up from germline, CDR1 is SGHAT and CDR2 is FQNNGV. The variable domain in full, completed from reference TRBV11-2 and TRBJ1-1, reads EAGVAQSPRYKIIEKRQSVAFWCNPISGHATLYWYQQILGQGPKLLIQFQNNGVVDDSQLPKDRFSAERLKGVDSTLKIQPAKLEDSAVYLCASSFLLTGPYTEAFFGQGTRLTVV.

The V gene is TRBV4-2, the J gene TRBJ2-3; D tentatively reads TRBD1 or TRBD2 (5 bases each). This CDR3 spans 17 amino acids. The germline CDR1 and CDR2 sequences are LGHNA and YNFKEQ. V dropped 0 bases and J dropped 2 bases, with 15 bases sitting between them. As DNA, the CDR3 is TGTGCCAGCAGCCAAGATATCGGGGCGGCGAACACAGATACGCAGTATTTT. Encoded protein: CASSQDIGAANTDTQYF.

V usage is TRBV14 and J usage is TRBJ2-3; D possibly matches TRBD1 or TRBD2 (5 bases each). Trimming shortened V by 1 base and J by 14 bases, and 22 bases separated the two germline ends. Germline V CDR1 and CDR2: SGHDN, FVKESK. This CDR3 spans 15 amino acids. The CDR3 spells CASSQVPGSPTGLYF. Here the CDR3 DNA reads TGTGCCAGCAGCCAAGTACCAGGTTCCCCCACAGGACTGTATTTT.

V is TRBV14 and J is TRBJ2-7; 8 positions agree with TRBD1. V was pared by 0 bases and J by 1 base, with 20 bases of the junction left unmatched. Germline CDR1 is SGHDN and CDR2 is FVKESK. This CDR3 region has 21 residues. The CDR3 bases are TGTGCCAGCAGCCAAGATGCGCCCCGGGTGCCCGGGACAGGTTCTTCCTACGAGCAGTACTTC. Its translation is CASSQDAPRVPGTGSSYEQYF.

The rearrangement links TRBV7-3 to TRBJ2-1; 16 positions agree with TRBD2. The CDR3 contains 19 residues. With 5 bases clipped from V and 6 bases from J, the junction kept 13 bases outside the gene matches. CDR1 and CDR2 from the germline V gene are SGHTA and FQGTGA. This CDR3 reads CASSPPPGTSGGAINEQFF. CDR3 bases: TGTGCCAGCAGCCCCCCTCCCGGGACTAGCGGGGGGGCCATCAATGAGCAGTTCTTC.

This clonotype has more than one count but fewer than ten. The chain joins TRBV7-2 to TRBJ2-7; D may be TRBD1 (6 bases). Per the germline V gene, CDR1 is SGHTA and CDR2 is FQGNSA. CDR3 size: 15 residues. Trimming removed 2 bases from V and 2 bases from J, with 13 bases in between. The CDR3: CASSLWVQGTYEQYF. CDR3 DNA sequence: TGTGCCAGCAGCTTATGGGTACAGGGCACCTACGAGCAGTACTTC.

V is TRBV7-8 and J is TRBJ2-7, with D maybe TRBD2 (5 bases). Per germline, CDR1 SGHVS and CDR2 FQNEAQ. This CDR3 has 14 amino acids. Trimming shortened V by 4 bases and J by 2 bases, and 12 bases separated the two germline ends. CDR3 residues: CASSSGIITYEQYF. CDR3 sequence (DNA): TGTGCCAGCAGCTCCGGGATTATAACCTACGAGCAGTACTTC. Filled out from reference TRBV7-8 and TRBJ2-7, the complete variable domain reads GAGVSQSPRYKVAKRGQDVALRCDPISGHVSLFWYQQALGQGPEFLTYFQNEAQLDKSGLPSDRFFAERPEGSVSTLKIQRTQQEDSAVYLCASSSGIITYEQYFGPGTRLTVT.

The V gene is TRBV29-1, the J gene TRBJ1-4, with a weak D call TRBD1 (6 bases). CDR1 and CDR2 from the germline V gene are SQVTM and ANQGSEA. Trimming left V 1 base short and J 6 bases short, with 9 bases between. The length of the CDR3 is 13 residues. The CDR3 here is CSVEVQGDEKLFF. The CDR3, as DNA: TGCAGCGTTGAAGTACAGGGCGATGAAAAACTGTTTTTT.

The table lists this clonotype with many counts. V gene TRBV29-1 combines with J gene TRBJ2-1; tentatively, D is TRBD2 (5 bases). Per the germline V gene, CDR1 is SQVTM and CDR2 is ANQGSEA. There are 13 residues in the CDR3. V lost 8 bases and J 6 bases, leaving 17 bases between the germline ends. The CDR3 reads CSLNKLVGNEQFF. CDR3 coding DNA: TGCAGCTTGAATAAACTAGTCGGCAATGAGCAGTTCTTC.

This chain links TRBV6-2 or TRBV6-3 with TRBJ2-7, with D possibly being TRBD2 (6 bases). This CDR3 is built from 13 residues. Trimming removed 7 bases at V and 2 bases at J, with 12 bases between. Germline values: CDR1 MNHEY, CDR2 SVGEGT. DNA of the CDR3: TGTGCCAGCACCGGGACTGACGCCTACGAGCAGTACTTC. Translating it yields CASTGTDAYEQYF.

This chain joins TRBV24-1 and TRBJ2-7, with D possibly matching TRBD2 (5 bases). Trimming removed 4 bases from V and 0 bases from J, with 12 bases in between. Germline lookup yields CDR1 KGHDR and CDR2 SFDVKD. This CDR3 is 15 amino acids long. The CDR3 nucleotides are TGTGCCACCAGTGACCCTTCAGCGGCCTCCTACGAGCAGTACTTC. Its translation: CATSDPSAASYEQYF.

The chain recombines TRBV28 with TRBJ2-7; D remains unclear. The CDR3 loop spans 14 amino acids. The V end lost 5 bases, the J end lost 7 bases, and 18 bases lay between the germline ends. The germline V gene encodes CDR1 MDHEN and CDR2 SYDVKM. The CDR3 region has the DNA TGTGCCAGCAGTCCTCTTACCTCCTACAATGAGCAGTACTTC. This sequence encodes CASSPLTSYNEQYF.

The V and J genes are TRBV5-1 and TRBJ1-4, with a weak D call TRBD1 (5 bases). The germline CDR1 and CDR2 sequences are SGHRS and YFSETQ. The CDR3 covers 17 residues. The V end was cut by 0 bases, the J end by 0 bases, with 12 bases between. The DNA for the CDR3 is TGCGCCAGCAGCTTGGATGGGGACCTGGCAACTAATGAAAAACTGTTTTTT. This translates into CASSLDGDLATNEKLFF.

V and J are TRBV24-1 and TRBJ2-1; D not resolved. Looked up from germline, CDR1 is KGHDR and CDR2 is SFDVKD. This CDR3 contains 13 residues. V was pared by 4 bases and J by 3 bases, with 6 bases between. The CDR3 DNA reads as TGTGCCACCAGTGACTCAGGCTACAATGAGCAGTTCTTC. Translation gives CATSDSGYNEQFF.

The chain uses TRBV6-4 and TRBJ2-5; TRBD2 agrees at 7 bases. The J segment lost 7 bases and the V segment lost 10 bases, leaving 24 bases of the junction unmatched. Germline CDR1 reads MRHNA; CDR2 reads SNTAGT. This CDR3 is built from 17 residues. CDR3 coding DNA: TGTGCCATCCGAAAGCGGGAACGGGAGATAGGTGTGAGGACCCAGTACTTC. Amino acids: CAIRKREREIGVRTQYF.

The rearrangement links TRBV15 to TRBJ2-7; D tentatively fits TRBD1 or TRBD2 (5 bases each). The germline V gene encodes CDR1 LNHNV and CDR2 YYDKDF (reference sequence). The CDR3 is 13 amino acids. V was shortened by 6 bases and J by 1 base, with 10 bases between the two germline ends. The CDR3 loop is CATRGRASYEQYF. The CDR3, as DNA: TGTGCCACCAGGGGACGGGCGTCCTACGAGCAGTACTTC.

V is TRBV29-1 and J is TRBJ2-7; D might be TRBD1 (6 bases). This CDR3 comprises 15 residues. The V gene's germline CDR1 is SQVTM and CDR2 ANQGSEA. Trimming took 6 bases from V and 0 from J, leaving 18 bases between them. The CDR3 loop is CSVADSLKISYEQYF. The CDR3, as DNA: TGCAGCGTCGCGGACAGCCTCAAAATCTCCTACGAGCAGTACTTC.

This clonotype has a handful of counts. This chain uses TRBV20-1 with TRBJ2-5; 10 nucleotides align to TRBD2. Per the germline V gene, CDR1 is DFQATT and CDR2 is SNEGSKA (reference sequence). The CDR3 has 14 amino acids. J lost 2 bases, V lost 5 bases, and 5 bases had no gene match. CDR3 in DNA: TGCAGTGCTCCCGTAGCGGGAGGACAAGAGACCCAGTACTTC. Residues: CSAPVAGGQETQYF.

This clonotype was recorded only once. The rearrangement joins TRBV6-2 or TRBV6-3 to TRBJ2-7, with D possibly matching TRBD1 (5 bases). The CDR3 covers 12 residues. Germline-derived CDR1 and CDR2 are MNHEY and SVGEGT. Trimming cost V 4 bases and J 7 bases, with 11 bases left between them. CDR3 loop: CASSSTDNEQYF. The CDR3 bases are TGTGCCAGCAGTTCAACGGACAATGAGCAGTACTTC.

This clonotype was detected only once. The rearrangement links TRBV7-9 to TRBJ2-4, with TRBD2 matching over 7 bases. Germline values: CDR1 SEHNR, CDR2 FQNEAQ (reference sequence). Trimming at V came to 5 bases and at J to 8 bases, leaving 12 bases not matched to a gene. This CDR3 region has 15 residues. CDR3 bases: TGTGCCAGCAGCCCTGTTATGCCAGGGAGGGACATTCAGTACTTC. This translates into CASSPVMPGRDIQYF.

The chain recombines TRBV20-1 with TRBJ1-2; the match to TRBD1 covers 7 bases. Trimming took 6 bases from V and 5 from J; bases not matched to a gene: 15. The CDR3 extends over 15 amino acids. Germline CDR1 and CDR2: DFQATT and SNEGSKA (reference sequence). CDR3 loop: CSAPGIGQEAYGYTF. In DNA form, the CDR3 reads TGCAGTGCCCCCGGGATAGGACAGGAGGCATATGGCTACACCTTC.

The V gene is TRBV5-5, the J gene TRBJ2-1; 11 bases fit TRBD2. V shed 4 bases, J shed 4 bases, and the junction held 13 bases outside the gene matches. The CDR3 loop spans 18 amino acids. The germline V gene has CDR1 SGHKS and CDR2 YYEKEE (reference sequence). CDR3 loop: CASSPTTVAGGDYNEQFF. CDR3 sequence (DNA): TGTGCCAGCAGCCCTACGACAGTAGCGGGGGGGGATTACAATGAGCAGTTCTTC.